This entry lists 9 T cell receptor beta chains sequenced from one sample in a study of T cell repertoires in cytomegalovirus infection. Each CDR3 protein is one row after TCRdb ran MiXCR on the reads. The sample has some 180,000 distinct CDR3 sequences, roughly 9.8% seen once. Sequenced: PBMCs. These receptors all stem from a human donor in good health (CMV status not recorded). Some clones in this sample may be carry-over from other donors' samples.

This clonotype has ten or more counts. J is TRBJ2-5 and V is TRBV7-9, with 7 nucleotides matching TRBD1. CDR1 and CDR2 from the germline V gene are SEHNR and FQNEAQ (reference sequence). The CDR3 totals 13 residues. J lost 5 bases, V lost 5 bases, and 5 bases had no gene match. The CDR3 nucleotides read TGTGCCAGCAGCCCGGGACAGCGGGAGACCCAGTACTTC. It encodes CASSPGQRETQYF.

The table lists this clonotype with many counts. V gene TRBV6-2 or TRBV6-3 combines with J gene TRBJ2-5, with 13 bases identical to TRBD2. With V trimmed by 7 bases and J by 4 bases, 6 bases remained unmatched. The CDR3 consists of 15 residues. Germline assignment: CDR1 MNHEY and CDR2 SVGEGT. CDR3 DNA sequence: TGTGCCAGCAACGGACTAGCGGGAGTGGGAGAGACCCAGTACTTC. Translating it yields CASNGLAGVGETQYF.

This clonotype was detected many times. The chain is built from TRBV7-2 and TRBJ2-3, with 11 bases lining up with TRBD2. There are 16 residues in the CDR3. V was pared by 4 bases and J by 2 bases, with 5 bases of the junction left unmatched. The germline V gene has CDR1 SGHTA and CDR2 FQGNSA. The CDR3 loop is CASSYRSGGATDTQYF. CDR3 sequence (DNA): TGTGCCAGCAGCTACCGTAGCGGGGGGGCCACAGATACGCAGTATTTT.

This clonotype was counted many times. V is TRBV4-3 and J is TRBJ2-5; TRBD2 matches 14 bases. V lost 3 bases and J lost 5; bases outside the gene matches: 5. The length of the CDR3 is 16 residues. Germline V gene sequence: CDR1 LGHNA, CDR2 YSLEER. The CDR3 nucleotides read TGCGCCAGCAGCCAGGGACTAGCGGGAGTTGGGGAGACCCAGTACTTC. It yields the protein CASSQGLAGVGETQYF.

This clonotype was counted ten times or more. This chain connects TRBV25-1 to TRBJ2-7; D uncertain. The V gene's germline CDR1 is MGHDK and CDR2 SYGVNS. V lost 2 bases and J 0 bases, leaving 11 bases between the germline ends. The CDR3 length is 15 residues. CDR3 loop: CASSEHGSSSYEQYF. CDR3 in DNA: TGTGCCAGCAGTGAACACGGGTCAAGCTCCTACGAGCAGTACTTC.

The genes are TRBV25-1 and TRBJ1-1, with D possibly TRBD1 on 5 matching bases. Germline values: CDR1 MGHDK, CDR2 SYGVNS. CDR3 size: 15 residues. V was cut by 1 base and J by 1 base, with 10 bases left in between. This CDR3 reads CASSESPGRNTEAFF. The CDR3 nucleotides read TGTGCCAGCAGTGAATCTCCAGGGAGGAACACTGAAGCTTTCTTT.

The chain carries TRBV28 and TRBJ1-2, with no clear D. From germline, CDR1 is MDHEN and CDR2 SYDVKM. The CDR3 length is 12 residues. V was shortened by 5 bases and J by 4 bases, with 8 bases between the two germline ends. CDR3 sequence: CASSPKPYGYTF. DNA of the CDR3: TGTGCCAGCAGTCCAAAACCCTATGGCTACACCTTC.

This clonotype was picked up many times. The V and J genes are TRBV7-2 and TRBJ2-7; 7 nucleotides match TRBD2. V lost 5 bases and J lost 12; bases outside the gene matches: 16. Looked up from germline, CDR1 is SGHTA and CDR2 is FQGNSA. This CDR3 is 14 amino acids long. Here the CDR3 DNA reads TGTGCCAGCAGCCCGACCGGAGAAGGACTAGAAAGGTACTTC. Translation: CASSPTGEGLERYF. Full variable domain (missing parts from reference TRBV7-2 and TRBJ2-7): GAGVSQSPSNKVTEKGKDVELRCDPISGHTALYWYRQSLGQGLEFLIYFQGNSAPDKSGLPSDRFSAERTGGSVSTLTIQRTQQEDSAVYLCASSPTGEGLERYFGPGTRLTVT.

In this sample, this clonotype turned up many times. CDR3 coding DNA: TGTGCCAGCAGCTTAGATCAGGGACGTAGCAATCAGCCCCAGCATTTT. Protein: CASSLDQGRSNQPQHF. The chain combines TRBV7-7 with TRBJ1-5; possible D gene TRBD1, 5 bases. V shed 1 base and J shed 0 bases, with 10 bases lying between them. The germline CDR1 and CDR2 sequences are SSHAT and FNYEAQ (reference sequence). This CDR3 is 16 amino acids long.